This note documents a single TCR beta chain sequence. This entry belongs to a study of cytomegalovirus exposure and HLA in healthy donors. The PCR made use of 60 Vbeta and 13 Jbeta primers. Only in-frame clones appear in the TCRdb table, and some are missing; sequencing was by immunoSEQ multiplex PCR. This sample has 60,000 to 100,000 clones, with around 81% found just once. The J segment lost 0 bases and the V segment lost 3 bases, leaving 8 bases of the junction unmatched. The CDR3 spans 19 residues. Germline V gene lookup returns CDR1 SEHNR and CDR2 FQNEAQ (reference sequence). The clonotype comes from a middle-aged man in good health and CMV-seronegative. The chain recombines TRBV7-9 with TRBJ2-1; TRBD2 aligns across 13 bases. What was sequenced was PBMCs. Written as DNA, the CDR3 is TGTGCCAGCAGCTTTTGGGGACTAGCGGGGCCAAGCTCCTACAATGAGCAGTTCTTC. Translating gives CASSFWGLAGPSSYNEQFF.